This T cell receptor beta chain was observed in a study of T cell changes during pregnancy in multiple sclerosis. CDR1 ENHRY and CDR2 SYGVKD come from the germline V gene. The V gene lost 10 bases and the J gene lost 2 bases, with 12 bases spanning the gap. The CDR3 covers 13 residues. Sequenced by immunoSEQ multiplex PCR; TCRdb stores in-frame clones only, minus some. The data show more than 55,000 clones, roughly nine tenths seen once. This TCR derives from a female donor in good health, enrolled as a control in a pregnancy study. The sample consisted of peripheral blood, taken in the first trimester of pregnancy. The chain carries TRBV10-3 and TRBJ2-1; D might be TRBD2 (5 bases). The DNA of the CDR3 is TGTGCCACCGGGGTGGGCGCCTACAATGAGCAGTTCTTC. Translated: CATGVGAYNEQFF.